This T cell receptor beta chain was profiled in a study of CD8+CD57+ T cells in acquired aplastic anemia (dated by TCRdb to the late 2010s). Background for the entire study: Extracted DNA from sorted CD4+ and CD8+ cells averaged around 3.5 ug, ranging from roughly 0.19 to 27.4 ug. Mean read counts for healthy donor samples were around 10 million for CD4+ cells and fewer than 12 million for CD8+ cells. On the study overall, not on this receptor specifically: Around 31 CD8+ CDR3 sequences were shared between patients and controls but appeared highly expressed in patients and within their immunodominant clones. No significant difference in CD8+ Simpson's diversity was found between patients and healthy controls (P=0.060).

Genomic DNA served as template for TCR beta VDJ combination and CDR3 sequence profiling. TCR repertoire sequencing was run on an Illumina HiSeq 2000. Per the source publication's procedure: TRBV/TRBJ rearrangement plots, CDR3 size and DJ length profiles, and Simpson's diversity index were used to assess repertoires. Whichever DNA sequence was most abundant in the deep sequencing data was defined as the immunodominant clone. CDR3 amino acid sequences were checked for sharing across subjects and were also compared against the VDJdb database and published repertoires. TCRdb itself trimmed the public reads at Q25 with fastp, ran MiXCR and retained productive beta chains. Each CDR3 protein appears once, grouped with its most common genes and DNA. TCRdb's processing, not the study's, gives the V and J calls here. The sample table contains a few hundred thousand distinct CDR3 sequences; only one count was recorded for about two thirds of them. Clones ranked in the top ten supply 3% to 5% of the sample.

Concerning this clonotype: No antigen is known for it. No per-base quality is available; no much larger clone lies one base away.

Measured from the cysteine to the phenylalanine, the CDR3 is 15 residues long. Only the CDR3 part of the read is kept: 45 bases, read in frame from the first base. Looking up the germline V gene yields CDR1 SNHLY and CDR2 FYNNEI. V was cut back by 6 bases and J by 2 bases, leaving a gap of 17 bases between them. The study deep-sequenced TCR repertoires of sorted CD4+ and CD8+ blood T cells from severe aplastic anemia patients and healthy subjects. Ficoll-Paque density gradient centrifugation was used to isolate peripheral blood mononuclear cells. Before DNA extraction, CD4+ and CD8+ T cells were sorted by FACS or by magnetic beads.

This clonotype was sampled from a human donor in good health, serving as a control. The sequenced sample was sorted CD4+, CD8+, or CD8+CD57+ T cells (not recorded which) from PBMCs. The chain is made from TRBV2 and TRBJ2-7; tentative D gene TRBD1, with 5 bases matching. In nucleotides, the sequence is TGTGCCAGCAGCCGGCAGGGTGGTATCACCTACGAGCAGTACTTC. Translated, it reads CASSRQGGITYEQYF.